Following are 27 T cell receptor beta chains from one sample sequenced in a study of metastatic and nonmetastatic thyroid tumors. Treatment of any kind had been given to no patient before thyroid surgery. TCRdb reanalyzed the PCR reads with MiXCR. The sample gives more than 8,500 clones, 20% to 30% of which show up once; under 15% is in the top ten. Sequencing input: adjacent normal tissue. The receptors here all came from a female donor with papillary thyroid cancer or a benign thyroid nodule (not recorded which). Some clones in this sample may be carry-over from other donors' samples.

This clone is classed as medium-sized. The chain links TRBV24-1 to TRBJ2-6, with D hard to call. This CDR3 has 14 amino acids. The V end was cut by 9 bases, the J end by 4 bases, with 12 bases between. Germline V gene sequence: CDR1 KGHDR, CDR2 SFDVKD. The chain's CDR3 is CATGSSSGANVLTF. The CDR3 DNA reads TGTGCCACCGGATCCAGTTCCGGGGCCAACGTCCTGACTTTC.

This clone rates as medium-sized. This sequence joins TRBV20-1 and TRBJ2-5, with 9 bases that match TRBD1. The CDR3 extends over 15 amino acids. Germline V lookup: CDR1 DFQATT, CDR2 SNEGSKA (reference sequence). Trimming at V came to 5 bases and at J to 4 bases, leaving 11 bases not matched to a gene. This CDR3 is CSADRSGQGLETQYF. The CDR3 bases are TGCAGTGCTGATAGATCGGGACAGGGTTTAGAGACCCAGTACTTC.

This clone was seen once. The V gene is TRBV5-1, the J gene TRBJ2-7, with TRBD1 matching over 10 bases. The CDR3 contains 15 residues. CDR1 is SGHRS and CDR2 is YFSETQ in the germline V gene. Trimming took 4 bases from V and 4 from J; bases not matched to a gene: 8. CDR3 sequence: CASSPLPGQGYEQYF. CDR3 nucleotides: TGCGCCAGCAGCCCTTTGCCGGGACAGGGGTACGAGCAGTACTTC.

V and J are TRBV6-1 and TRBJ2-3, with 9 bases identical to TRBD2. The CDR3 totals 14 residues. The trim removed 10 bases at V and 0 bases at J, leaving 5 bases unmatched. Germline CDR1 is MNHNS and CDR2 is SASEGT. The CDR3, as DNA: TGTGCCATGGGTACTAGCGGGAGCACAGATACGCAGTATTTT. It encodes CAMGTSGSTDTQYF.

This clone was observed at least ten times. Other DNA variants within this sample encode the same CDR3. The chain couples TRBV29-1 to TRBJ1-2; TRBD1 is a possible D gene (5 bases). V lost 4 bases and J 6 bases, leaving 9 bases between the germline ends. This CDR3 comprises 11 residues. Germline CDR1 and CDR2: SQVTM and ANQGSEA. In DNA form, the CDR3 reads TGCAGCGTTGTGGGGCTTAATGGCTACACCTTC. This gives the protein CSVVGLNGYTF.

This clone has only a few counts. V is TRBV7-4 and J is TRBJ2-1; D is possibly TRBD1 (6 bases). This CDR3 has 15 residues. The germline V gene has CDR1 SGHVT and CDR2 SQSDAQ. Trimming removed 1 base at V and 7 bases at J, with 14 bases between. CDR3 loop: CASSLVGGDGNEQFF. The CDR3 DNA reads as TGTGCCAGCAGCTTAGTAGGGGGAGACGGGAATGAGCAGTTCTTC.

This clone was found many times. The chain combines TRBV5-5 with TRBJ2-7; no firm D call. Germline CDR1 is SGHKS and CDR2 is YYEKEE (reference sequence). The CDR3 is 14 residues long. Trimming left V 7 bases short and J 0 bases short, with 14 bases between. CDR3 amino acids: CASSASISSYEQYF. CDR3 nucleotides: TGTGCCAGCTCAGCCTCGATTAGCTCCTACGAGCAGTACTTC.

The V call is TRBV11-1, the J call TRBJ1-3; TRBD1 aligns across 9 bases. Per the germline V gene, CDR1 is SGHAT and CDR2 is FQDESV (reference sequence). Unmatched junction bases numbered 1, after V lost 1 base and J lost 0 bases. The CDR3 sequence is 16 residues long. The CDR3 DNA reads as TGTGCCAGCAGCTTAGGGGACAGGGTCTCTGGAAACACCATATATTTT. Protein product: CASSLGDRVSGNTIYF. Based on the CDR3 plus reference TRBV11-1 and TRBJ1-3, the full variable domain is EAEVAQSPRYKITEKSQAVAFWCDPISGHATLYWYRQILGQGPELLVQFQDESVVDDSQLPKDRFSAERLKGVDSTLKIQPAELGDSAMYLCASSLGDRVSGNTIYFGEGSWLTVV.

This clone is termed medium-sized. The chain links TRBV19 to TRBJ2-1; no definite D call. Germline CDR1 and CDR2: LNHDA and SQIVND (reference sequence). The CDR3 totals 13 residues. Trimming took off 3 bases at V and 9 bases at J, with 12 bases between the two ends. The CDR3 reads CASSMRSNVEQFF. CDR3 nucleotides: TGTGCCAGTAGTATGAGAAGTAATGTTGAGCAGTTCTTC. The full variable domain, with the rest looked up from reference TRBV19 and TRBJ2-1, is DGGITQSPKYLFRKEGQNVTLSCEQNLNHDAMYWYRQDPGQGLRLIYYSQIVNDFQKGDIAEGYSVSREKKESFPLTVTSAQKNPTAFYLCASSMRSNVEQFFGPGTRLTVL.

V is TRBV5-1 and J is TRBJ1-1, with no clear D. The CDR3 contains 13 residues. Germline V gene lookup returns CDR1 SGHRS and CDR2 YFSETQ. Trimming stripped 2 bases from V and 1 base from J, with 6 bases between. CDR3 nucleotide sequence: TGCGCCAGCAGCTTCGGGCAGAACACTGAAGCTTTCTTT. It codes for CASSFGQNTEAFF.

This chain connects TRBV5-1 to TRBJ1-6; no firm D call. This CDR3 spans 13 amino acids. Germline V gene lookup returns CDR1 SGHRS and CDR2 YFSETQ. V was pared by 4 bases and J by 10 bases, with 12 bases between. DNA of the CDR3: TGCGCCAGCAGCGAGGGAATCGACTCACCCCTCCACTTT. Its protein product is CASSEGIDSPLHF.

Of note for this clone: Because it lacks the conserved phenylalanine or tryptophan at the end, this CDR3 is likely a read error. This chain uses TRBV6-1 with TRBJ2-1, with 7 bases that match TRBD2. Germline V gives CDR1 MNHNS, CDR2 SASEGT. CDR3 length: 15 amino acids. The CDR3 DNA is TGTCCCAGCATTCCTCGCGGGAGCTCCTACAATGAGCAGTTCTTA. Its translation is CPSIPRGSSYNEQFL.

By proportion, this clone is medium-sized (0.01 to 0.1%). V gene TRBV7-2 combines with J gene TRBJ2-2, with D possibly TRBD2 on 6 matching bases. The CDR3 runs to 14 residues. The germline V gene has CDR1 SGHTA and CDR2 FQGNSA. V was pared by 1 base and J by 4 bases, with 7 bases between. The CDR3 DNA is TGTGCCAGCAGCTTAGAGCGGGTCACCGGGGAGCTGTTTTTT. This codes for CASSLERVTGELFF.

This clone was seen a few times. The rearrangement joins TRBV20-1 to TRBJ2-1; 7 positions agree with TRBD2. Germline V gene lookup returns CDR1 DFQATT and CDR2 SNEGSKA (reference sequence). V dropped 0 bases and J dropped 3; count of bases not matched to a gene: 8. This CDR3 comprises 16 residues. CDR3 amino acids: CSARDVDRTSYNEQFF. DNA for the CDR3: TGCAGTGCTAGAGATGTTGACCGGACTAGCTACAATGAGCAGTTCTTC.

CDR3 sequence (DNA): TGTGCCAGCACCTTCTCGAGACAGGGGCCTATCACAGATACGCAGTATTTT. Residues: CASTFSRQGPITDTQYF. The chain combines TRBV6-2 or TRBV6-3 with TRBJ2-3; 8 bases align to TRBD1. The J segment lost 2 bases and the V segment lost 7 bases, leaving 14 bases of the junction unmatched. Germline CDR1 is MNHEY and CDR2 is SVGEGT. The CDR3 length is 17 residues.

As to this clone: One junction end does not reproduce the germline sequence, and a read error may be involved. The V call is TRBV6-1, the J call TRBJ1-3, with D unresolved. The V gene's germline CDR1 is MNHNS and CDR2 SASEGT. The CDR3 has 15 residues. CDR3 region: CASSEGPISGNTINF. CDR3 nucleotides: TGTGCCAGCAGTGAAGGGCCCATCTCGGGAAACACCATAAATTTT.

This clone turned up a few times. Other nucleotide sequences in the sample specify the same CDR3. The chain combines TRBV6-6 with TRBJ2-7; no firm D call. Germline V gene lookup returns CDR1 MNHNY and CDR2 SVGAGI (reference sequence). The V end lost 0 bases, the J end lost 4 bases, and 19 bases lay between the germline ends. This CDR3 has 17 amino acids. The CDR3 loop is CASSYSSTVGVPYEQYF. The CDR3 DNA reads as TGTGCCAGCAGTTACTCGTCCACGGTTGGGGTTCCGTACGAGCAGTACTTC.

By frequency in the sample, this clone is medium-sized. The chain has TRBV18 and TRBJ2-7; 10 nucleotides agree with TRBD1. In germline, CDR1 is KGHSH, CDR2 LQKENI. The CDR3 is 13 amino acids. Trimming cost V 5 bases and J 5 bases; bases outside gene matches: 3. For the CDR3, the DNA is TGTGCCAGCTCAAGGGACAGGGGAGACGAGCAGTACTTC. This encodes CASSRDRGDEQYF.

Within the sample, this clone is medium-sized. This rearrangement joins TRBV28 to TRBJ2-5, with TRBD2 matching 7 bases. CDR3 length: 15 residues. The trim removed 6 bases at V and 4 bases at J, leaving 11 bases unmatched. CDR1 MDHEN and CDR2 SYDVKM come from the germline V gene. The CDR3 here is CASRPDVWGGETQYF. CDR3 coding DNA: TGTGCCAGCAGACCCGACGTATGGGGGGGAGAGACCCAGTACTTC.

This chain links TRBV11-1 with TRBJ1-2; 8 nucleotides align to TRBD1. The CDR3 covers 18 residues. Germline-derived CDR1 and CDR2 are SGHAT and FQDESV (reference sequence). The junction had 15 bases not matched to a gene; V was cut back by 3 bases and J by 3 bases. Here the CDR3 DNA reads TGTGCCAGCAGCTTTTCCTCTTTGGGACAGGCGGGGGACTATGGCTACACCTTC. It encodes CASSFSSLGQAGDYGYTF.

In the case of this clone: The junction shows a germline mismatch at one end, possibly a read error. CDR3: CASSIATGTYTQYF. In DNA form, the CDR3 reads TGTGCCAGCAGCATAGCGACCGGTACATATACGCAGTATTTT. The V gene is TRBV11-1, the J gene TRBJ2-3; weak D call: TRBD2 (5 bases). Looked up from germline, CDR1 is SGHAT and CDR2 is FQDESV (reference sequence). This CDR3 is 14 amino acids long.

This clone rates as medium-sized. This CDR3 is also generated by other DNA sequences in the sample. The V gene is TRBV20-1, the J gene TRBJ2-7; D is possibly TRBD2 (5 bases). The CDR3 is made up of 12 amino acids. Germline CDR1 and CDR2: DFQATT and SNEGSKA (reference sequence). The V and J ends lost 6 bases and 1 base respectively, with 10 bases between them. In DNA form, the CDR3 reads TGCAGTGCCCCCCGGGGTTCCTACGAGCAGTACTTC. It codes for CSAPRGSYEQYF.

This clone was seen many times. A read error may explain this, as a much larger clone is one base away. V usage is TRBV20-1 and J usage is TRBJ2-7, with a weak D call TRBD2 (6 bases). There are 15 residues in the CDR3. Germline CDR1 is DFQATT and CDR2 is SNEGSKA (reference sequence). The CDR3 DNA reads as TGCAGTGCTAGAGGGGGCCGACTAGACTCCTACGAGCGGTACTTC. It yields the protein CSARGGRLDSYERYF.

The CDR3 loop reads CASSFLDGSKQYF. The CDR3 region has the DNA TGTGCCAGCAGCTTTTTGGACGGATCGAAGCAGTACTTC. The J gene is TRBJ2-7, the V gene TRBV11-3, with D unclear. The length of the CDR3 is 13 residues. Germline CDR1 SGHNT, CDR2 YENEEA. Trimming took off 3 bases at V and 8 bases at J, with 14 bases between the two ends.

Relative to its sample, this clone is medium-sized. This sequence joins TRBV2 and TRBJ1-6; TRBD1 agrees at 7 bases. The CDR3 has 14 amino acids. CDR1 and CDR2 from the germline V gene are SNHLY and FYNNEI. V lost 6 bases and J lost 6; bases outside the gene matches: 5. This CDR3 is CASRVTGSNSPLHF. The CDR3 nucleotides are TGTGCCAGCAGGGTGACAGGGTCTAATTCACCCCTCCACTTT.

This clone has ten or more counts. The rearrangement joins TRBV7-9 to TRBJ2-5; D remains unclear. Germline V gene lookup returns CDR1 SEHNR and CDR2 FQNEAQ (reference sequence). Trimming took off 1 base at V and 0 bases at J, with 9 bases between the two ends. CDR3 size: 15 residues. The CDR3 region is CASSLEGQDQETQYF. In DNA, the CDR3 is TGTGCCAGCAGCTTAGAGGGCCAGGACCAAGAGACCCAGTACTTC.

This clone is labeled medium-sized. The chain employs TRBV3-1 and TRBJ2-2; D ambiguous. Trimming took off 3 bases at V and 2 bases at J, with 4 bases between the two ends. CDR1 is LGHDT and CDR2 is YNNKEL in the germline V gene (reference sequence). There are 13 residues in the CDR3. In DNA form, the CDR3 reads TGTGCCAGCAGCCAGACTAACACCGGGGAGCTGTTTTTT. Amino acids: CASSQTNTGELFF.